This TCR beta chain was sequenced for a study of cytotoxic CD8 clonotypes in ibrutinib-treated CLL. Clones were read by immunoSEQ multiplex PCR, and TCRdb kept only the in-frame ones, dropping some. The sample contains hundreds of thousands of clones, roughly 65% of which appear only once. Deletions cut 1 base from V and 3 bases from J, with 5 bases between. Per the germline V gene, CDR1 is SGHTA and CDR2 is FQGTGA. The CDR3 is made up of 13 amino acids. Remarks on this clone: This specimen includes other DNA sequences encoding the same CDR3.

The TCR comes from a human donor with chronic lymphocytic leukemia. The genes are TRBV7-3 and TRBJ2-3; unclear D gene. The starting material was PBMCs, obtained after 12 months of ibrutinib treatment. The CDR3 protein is CASSLIATDTQYF. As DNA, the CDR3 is TGTGCCAGCAGCTTAATCGCAACAGATACGCAGTATTTT.